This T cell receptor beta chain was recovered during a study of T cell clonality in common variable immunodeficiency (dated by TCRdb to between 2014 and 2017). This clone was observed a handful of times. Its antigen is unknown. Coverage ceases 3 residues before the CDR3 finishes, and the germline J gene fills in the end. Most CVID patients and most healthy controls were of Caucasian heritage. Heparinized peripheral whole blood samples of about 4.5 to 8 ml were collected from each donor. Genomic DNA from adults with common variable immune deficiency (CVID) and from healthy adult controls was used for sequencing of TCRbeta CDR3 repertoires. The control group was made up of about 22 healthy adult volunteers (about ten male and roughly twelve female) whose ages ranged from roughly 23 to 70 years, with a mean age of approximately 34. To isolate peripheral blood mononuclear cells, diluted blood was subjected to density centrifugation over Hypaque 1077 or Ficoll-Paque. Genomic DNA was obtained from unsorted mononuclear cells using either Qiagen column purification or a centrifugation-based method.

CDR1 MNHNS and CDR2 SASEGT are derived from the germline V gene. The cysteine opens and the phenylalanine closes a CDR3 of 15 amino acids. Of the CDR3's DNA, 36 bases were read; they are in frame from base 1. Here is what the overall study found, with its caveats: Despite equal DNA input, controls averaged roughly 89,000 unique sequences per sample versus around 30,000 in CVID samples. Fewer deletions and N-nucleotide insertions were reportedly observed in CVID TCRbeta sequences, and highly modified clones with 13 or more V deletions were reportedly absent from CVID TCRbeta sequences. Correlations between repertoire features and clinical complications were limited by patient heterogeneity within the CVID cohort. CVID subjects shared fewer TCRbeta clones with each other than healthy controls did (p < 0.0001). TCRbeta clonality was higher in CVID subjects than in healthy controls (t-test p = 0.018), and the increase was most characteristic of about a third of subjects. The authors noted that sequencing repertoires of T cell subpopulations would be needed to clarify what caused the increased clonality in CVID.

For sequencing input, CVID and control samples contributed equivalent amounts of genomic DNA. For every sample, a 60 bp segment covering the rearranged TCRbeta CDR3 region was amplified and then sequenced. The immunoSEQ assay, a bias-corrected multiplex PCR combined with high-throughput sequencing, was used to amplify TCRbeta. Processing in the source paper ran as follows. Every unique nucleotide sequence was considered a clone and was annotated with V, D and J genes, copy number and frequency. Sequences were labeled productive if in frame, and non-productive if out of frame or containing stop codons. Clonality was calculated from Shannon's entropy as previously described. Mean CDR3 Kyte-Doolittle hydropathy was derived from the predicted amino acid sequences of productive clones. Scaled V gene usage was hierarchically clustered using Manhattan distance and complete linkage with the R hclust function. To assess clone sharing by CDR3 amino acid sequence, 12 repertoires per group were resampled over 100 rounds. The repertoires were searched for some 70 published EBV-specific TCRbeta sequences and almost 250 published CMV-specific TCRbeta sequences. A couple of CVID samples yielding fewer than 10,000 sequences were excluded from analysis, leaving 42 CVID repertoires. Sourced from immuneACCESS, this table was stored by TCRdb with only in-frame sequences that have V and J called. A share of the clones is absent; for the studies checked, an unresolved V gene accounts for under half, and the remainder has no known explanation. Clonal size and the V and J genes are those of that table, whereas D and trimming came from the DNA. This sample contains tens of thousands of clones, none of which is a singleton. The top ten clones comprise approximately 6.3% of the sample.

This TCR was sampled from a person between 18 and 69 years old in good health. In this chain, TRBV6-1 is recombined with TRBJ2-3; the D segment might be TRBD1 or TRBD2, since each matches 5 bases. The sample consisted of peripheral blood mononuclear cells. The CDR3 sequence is CASSESRGFQETQYF. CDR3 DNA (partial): TGTGCCAGCAGTGAATCGAGGGGTTTCCAAGAGACG.